The text below deals with one T cell receptor beta chain. Here immunoSEQ multiplex PCR was the method, and the copy in TCRdb shows in-frame clones only, minus some. Of 250,000 to 350,000 clones in the sample, 88% were seen once. This record comes from a study of blood T cell repertoires in COVID-19. This receptor was obtained from a woman between 25 and 40 years old who had recovered from COVID-19. Sequenced input: PBMCs or T cells enriched from blood (not recorded which).

The DNA of the CDR3 is TGTGCCAGCAGCTTAGCCCTTCGAGGCGGTACCCTCTACGAGCAGTACTTC. It specifies CASSLALRGGTLYEQYF. The chain couples TRBV7-9 to TRBJ2-7; D unresolved. This CDR3 region has 17 residues. V was pared by 0 bases and J by 3 bases, with 18 bases between. Germline loops: CDR1 SEHNR, CDR2 FQNEAQ (reference sequence).